The subject of this entry is one TCR beta chain. The antigen is not known. This specimen comes from a study of cytotoxic CD8 clonotypes in ibrutinib-treated CLL. The germline gives CDR1 MGHDK, CDR2 SYGVNS. V lost 7 bases to trimming and J lost 0 bases, with 9 bases between them. This CDR3 region has 13 residues. Genomic DNA in a quantity of around 2 micrograms was derived from cryopreserved PBMCs for TCR beta libraries. Study-wide findings and caveats: Clonality correlated strongly with circulating CD8+ T cells and exceeded age-matched healthy donors at baseline. Public clonotypes were rare and shrank or held steady on treatment. The study found clonality rose at ibrutinib response, then fell toward baseline at progression.

The method was immunoSEQ multiplex PCR; TCRdb's version includes in-frame clones alone and lacks a portion of them. The sample includes approximately 100,000 clones, roughly 60% of them seen just once. The source was PBMCs, collected after 24 months of ibrutinib treatment. This rearrangement joins TRBV25-1 to TRBJ1-1; no reliable D call. The TCR originated in a human donor with chronic lymphocytic leukemia. The CDR3 is CASIENLNTEAFF. CDR3 nucleotides: TGTGCCAGCATTGAGAACTTGAACACTGAAGCTTTCTTT.